These 10 T cell receptor beta chains were all obtained from the same sample, sequenced in a study of T cell changes during pregnancy in multiple sclerosis. Produced via immunoSEQ multiplex PCR; TCRdb's table is partial and in-frame only. The sample has around 62,000 clones; roughly 88% are singletons. This specimen consisted of peripheral blood, obtained in the second trimester of pregnancy. These receptors were collected from a female donor in good health, enrolled as a control in a pregnancy study.

Remarks on this clone: A clone one base away is much larger, so this may be a read error. The chain links TRBV29-1 to TRBJ2-2; D ambiguous. This CDR3 spans 13 amino acids. Trimming removed 1 base from V and 1 base from J, with 4 bases in between. From germline, CDR1 is SQVTM and CDR2 ANQGSEA. As DNA, the CDR3 is TGCAGCGTTGAAGCAGGGAACACCGGGGAGCTGTTTTTT. The encoded protein is CSVEAGNTGELFF.

The chain employs TRBV5-6 and TRBJ2-7, with D possibly matching TRBD2 (6 bases). This CDR3 region has 17 residues. Trimming took off 2 bases at V and 0 bases at J, with 18 bases between the two ends. CDR1 SGHDT and CDR2 YYEEEE come from the germline V gene. The CDR3 region has the DNA TGTGCCAGCAGCTTTTTTTTGTTTGGGGAGGCCTCCTACGAGCAGTACTTC. It is translated as CASSFFLFGEASYEQYF.

The chain couples TRBV6-4 to TRBJ2-1; the match to TRBD2 covers 9 bases. J was trimmed by 7 bases and V by 4 bases; bases with no gene match: 8. Germline V gene sequence: CDR1 MRHNA, CDR2 SNTAGT. This CDR3 spans 15 amino acids. This CDR3 is CASSASSGSRNEQFF. CDR3 sequence (DNA): TGTGCCAGCAGTGCCAGTAGCGGGAGCCGGAATGAGCAGTTCTTC.

The genes are TRBV6-5 and TRBJ2-5; the match to TRBD2 covers 16 bases. Germline V gene sequence: CDR1 MNHEY, CDR2 SVGAGI. The CDR3 totals 14 residues. V dropped 6 bases and J dropped 7; count of bases not matched to a gene: 2. The CDR3 DNA reads as TGTGCCAGCAGCGGGACTAGCGGGAGGGGGACCCAGTACTTC. Amino acid sequence: CASSGTSGRGTQYF.

V and J are TRBV9 and TRBJ1-4, with D maybe TRBD1 (5 bases). Germline lookup yields CDR1 SGDLS and CDR2 YYNGEE. This CDR3 has 16 residues. V was cut by 4 bases and J by 0 bases, with 13 bases left in between. CDR3 loop: CASSPRGDATNEKLFF. Here the CDR3 DNA reads TGTGCCAGCAGCCCCCGGGGGGACGCAACTAATGAAAAACTGTTTTTT.

The rearrangement uses TRBV13 and TRBJ2-3, with a tentative D call TRBD2 (6 bases). The CDR3 consists of 13 residues. The germline V gene encodes CDR1 PRHDT and CDR2 FYEKMQ (reference sequence). V lost 5 bases to trimming and J lost 7 bases, with 13 bases between them. The CDR3 loop reads CASSRPTSNTQYF. The CDR3 DNA follows: TGTGCCAGCAGCCGACCTACTAGCAATACGCAGTATTTT.

The chain is built from TRBV28 and TRBJ2-3, with 7 bases fitting TRBD2. Germline assignment: CDR1 MDHEN and CDR2 SYDVKM. Trimming cost V 3 bases and J 4 bases; bases outside gene matches: 10. This CDR3 has 16 residues. For the CDR3, the DNA is TGTGCCAGCAGTTTGGGTCGCGGGAGTCGCGCAGATACGCAGTATTTT. Protein product: CASSLGRGSRADTQYF.

This clone has a handful of counts. V is TRBV7-6 and J is TRBJ1-2, with D unclear. Between the trimmed V and J ends, which lost 5 bases and 5 bases, there was a span of 15 bases. This CDR3 has 14 amino acids. CDR1 and CDR2 from the germline V gene are SGHVS and FNYEAQ. CDR3 residues: CASSPSGGPYGYTF. DNA of the CDR3: TGTGCCAGCAGCCCCTCCGGCGGTCCATATGGCTACACCTTC.

The rearrangement links TRBV27 to TRBJ2-1; 8 bases match TRBD2. The CDR3 runs to 15 residues. Looked up from germline, CDR1 is MNHEY and CDR2 is SMNVEV (reference sequence). V shed 3 bases and J 10 bases; nucleotides not matched to a gene: 11. CDR3 amino acids: CASSFDPGGPREQFF. DNA of the CDR3: TGTGCCAGCAGTTTCGACCCGGGGGGGCCGAGGGAGCAGTTCTTC.

The chain recombines TRBV7-8 with TRBJ1-4; unclear D gene. The V end lost 5 bases, the J end lost 5 bases, and 21 bases lay between the germline ends. Germline V gene sequence: CDR1 SGHVS, CDR2 FQNEAQ. The CDR3 runs 17 residues. The CDR3 is CASSRTPTTDDNEKLFF. The CDR3 nucleotides are TGTGCCAGCAGCCGAACACCAACAACAGACGACAATGAAAAACTGTTTTTT.